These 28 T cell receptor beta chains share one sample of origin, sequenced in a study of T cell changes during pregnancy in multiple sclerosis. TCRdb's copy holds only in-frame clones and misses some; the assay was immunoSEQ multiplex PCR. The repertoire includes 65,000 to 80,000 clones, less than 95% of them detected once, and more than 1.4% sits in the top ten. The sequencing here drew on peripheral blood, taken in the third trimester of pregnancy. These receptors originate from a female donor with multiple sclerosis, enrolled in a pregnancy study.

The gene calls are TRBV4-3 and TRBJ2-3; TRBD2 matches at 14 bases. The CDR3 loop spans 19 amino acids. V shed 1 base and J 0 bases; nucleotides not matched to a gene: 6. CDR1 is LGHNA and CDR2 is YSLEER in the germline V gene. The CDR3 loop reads CASSQVGTSGGPSTDTQYF. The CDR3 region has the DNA TGCGCCAGCAGCCAAGTTGGGACTAGCGGGGGACCTAGCACAGATACGCAGTATTTT.

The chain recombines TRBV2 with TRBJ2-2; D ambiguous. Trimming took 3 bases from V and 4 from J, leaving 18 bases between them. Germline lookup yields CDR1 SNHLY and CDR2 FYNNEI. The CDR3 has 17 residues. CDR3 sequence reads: CASSERWVLGLTGELFF. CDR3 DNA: TGTGCCAGCAGTGAGCGCTGGGTTCTAGGTCTCACCGGGGAGCTGTTTTTT.

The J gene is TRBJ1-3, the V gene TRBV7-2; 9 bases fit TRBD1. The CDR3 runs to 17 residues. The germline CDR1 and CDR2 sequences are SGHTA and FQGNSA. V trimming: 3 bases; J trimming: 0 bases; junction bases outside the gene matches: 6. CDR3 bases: TGTGCCAGCAGCTTTCAGGGGACAGGGTTCTCTGGAAACACCATATATTTT. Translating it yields CASSFQGTGFSGNTIYF.

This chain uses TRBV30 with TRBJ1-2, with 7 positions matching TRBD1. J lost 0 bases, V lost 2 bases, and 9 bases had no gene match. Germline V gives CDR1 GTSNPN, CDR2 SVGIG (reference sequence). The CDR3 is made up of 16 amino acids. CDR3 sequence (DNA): TGTGCCTGGAGTTTAAACACAGGGGTAGCTAACTATGGCTACACCTTC. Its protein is CAWSLNTGVANYGYTF.

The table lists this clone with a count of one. The CDR3 coding sequence is TGCGCCAGCAGCTTGGGCGGGGGGGCACAAGAGACCCAGTACTTC. It codes for CASSLGGGAQETQYF. The chain employs TRBV5-1 and TRBJ2-5; 9 bases agree with TRBD2. The V segment lost 0 bases and the J segment 2 bases; nucleotides outside the gene matches: 2. CDR1 SGHRS and CDR2 YFSETQ come from the germline V gene. The CDR3 is made up of 15 amino acids. The complete variable domain, with remaining parts taken from reference TRBV5-1 and TRBJ2-5, reads KAGVTQTPRYLIKTRGQQVTLSCSPISGHRSVSWYQQTPGQGLQFLFEYFSETQRNKGNFPGRFSGRQFSNSRSEMNVSTLELGDSALYLCASSLGGGAQETQYFGPGTRLLVL.

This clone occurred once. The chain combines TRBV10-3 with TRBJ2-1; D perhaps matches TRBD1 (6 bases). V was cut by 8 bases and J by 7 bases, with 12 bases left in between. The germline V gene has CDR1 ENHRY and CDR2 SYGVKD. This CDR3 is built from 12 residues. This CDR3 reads CAIDLGGNEQFF. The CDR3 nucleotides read TGTGCCATCGACCTAGGGGGAAATGAGCAGTTCTTC.

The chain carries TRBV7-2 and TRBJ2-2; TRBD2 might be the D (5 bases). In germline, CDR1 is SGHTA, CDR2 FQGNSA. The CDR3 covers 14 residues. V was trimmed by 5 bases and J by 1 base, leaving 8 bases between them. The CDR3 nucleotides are TGTGCCAGCAGCCCCGGGGAGAACACCGGGGAGCTGTTTTTT. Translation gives CASSPGENTGELFF.

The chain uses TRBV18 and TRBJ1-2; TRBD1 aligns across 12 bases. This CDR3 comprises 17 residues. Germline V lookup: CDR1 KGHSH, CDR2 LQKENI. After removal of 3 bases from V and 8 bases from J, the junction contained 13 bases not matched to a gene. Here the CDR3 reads CASSPFSGTGGAGGYTF. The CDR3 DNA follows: TGTGCCAGCTCACCTTTTTCCGGGACAGGGGGCGCGGGAGGCTACACCTTC.

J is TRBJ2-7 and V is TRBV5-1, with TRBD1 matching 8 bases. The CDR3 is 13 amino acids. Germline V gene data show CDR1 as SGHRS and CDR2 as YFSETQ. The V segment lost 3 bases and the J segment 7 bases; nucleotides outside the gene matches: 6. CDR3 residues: CASSSTGVEEQYF. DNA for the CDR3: TGCGCCAGCAGCTCGACAGGGGTGGAGGAGCAGTACTTC.

The CDR3 sequence: CASSLRGNTEAFF. Written as DNA, the CDR3 is TGTGCCAGCAGCTTGCGGGGGAACACTGAAGCTTTCTTT. The chain has TRBV5-5 and TRBJ1-1; D ambiguous. This CDR3 region has 13 residues. Trimming removed 1 base at V and 1 base at J, with 5 bases between. Germline V gives CDR1 SGHKS, CDR2 YYEKEE (reference sequence).

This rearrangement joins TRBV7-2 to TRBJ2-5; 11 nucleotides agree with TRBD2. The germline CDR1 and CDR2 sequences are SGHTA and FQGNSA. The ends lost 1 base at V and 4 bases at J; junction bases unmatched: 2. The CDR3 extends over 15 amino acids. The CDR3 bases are TGTGCCAGCAGCTTAGTAGCGGGGGGGCCAGAGACCCAGTACTTC. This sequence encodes CASSLVAGGPETQYF.

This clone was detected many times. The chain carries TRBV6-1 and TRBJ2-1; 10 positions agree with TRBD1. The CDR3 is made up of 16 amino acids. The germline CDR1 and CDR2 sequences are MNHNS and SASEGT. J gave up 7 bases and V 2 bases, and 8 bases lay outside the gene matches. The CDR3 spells CASSESVGTGANEQFF. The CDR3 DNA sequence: TGTGCCAGCAGTGAAAGTGTAGGGACAGGGGCAAATGAGCAGTTCTTC.

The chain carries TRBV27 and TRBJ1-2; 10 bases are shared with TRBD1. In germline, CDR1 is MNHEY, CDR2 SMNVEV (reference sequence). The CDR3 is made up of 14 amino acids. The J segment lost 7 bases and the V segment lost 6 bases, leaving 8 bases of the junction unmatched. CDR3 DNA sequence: TGTGCCAGCAGACCGGGACAGGGGATGGGTGGCTACACCTTC. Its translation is CASRPGQGMGGYTF.

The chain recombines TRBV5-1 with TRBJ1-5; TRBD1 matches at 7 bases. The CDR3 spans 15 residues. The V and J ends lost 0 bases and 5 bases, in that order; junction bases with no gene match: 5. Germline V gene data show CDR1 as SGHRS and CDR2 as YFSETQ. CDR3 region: CASSLGGDSYQPQHF. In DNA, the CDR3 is TGCGCCAGCAGCTTGGGGGGGGACAGTTATCAGCCCCAGCATTTT.

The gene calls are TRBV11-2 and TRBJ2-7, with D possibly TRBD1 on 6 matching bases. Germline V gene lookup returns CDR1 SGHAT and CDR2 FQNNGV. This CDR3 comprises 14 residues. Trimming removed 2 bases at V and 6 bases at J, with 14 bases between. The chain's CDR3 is CASSLQGRIGEQYF. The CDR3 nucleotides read TGTGCCAGCAGCTTACAGGGGCGGATTGGCGAGCAGTACTTC.

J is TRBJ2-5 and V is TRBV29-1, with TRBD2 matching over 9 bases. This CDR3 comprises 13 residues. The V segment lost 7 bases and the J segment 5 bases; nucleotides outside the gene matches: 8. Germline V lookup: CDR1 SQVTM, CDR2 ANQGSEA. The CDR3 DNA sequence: TGCAGCGCTGCGACTAGCGGCAGTGAGACCCAGTACTTC. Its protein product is CSAATSGSETQYF.

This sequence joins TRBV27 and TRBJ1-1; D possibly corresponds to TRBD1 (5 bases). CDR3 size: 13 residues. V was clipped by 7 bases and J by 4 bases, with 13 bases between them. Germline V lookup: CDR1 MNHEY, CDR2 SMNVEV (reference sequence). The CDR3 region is CASNRLRGTEAFF. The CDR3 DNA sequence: TGTGCCAGCAACAGGCTTCGTGGCACTGAAGCTTTCTTT.

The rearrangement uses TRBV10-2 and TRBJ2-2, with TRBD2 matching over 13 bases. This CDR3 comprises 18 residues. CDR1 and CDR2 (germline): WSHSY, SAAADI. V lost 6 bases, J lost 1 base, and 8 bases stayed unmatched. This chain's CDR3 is CASRYGLAGAGNTGELFF. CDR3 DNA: TGCGCCAGCAGATATGGACTAGCGGGGGCGGGGAACACCGGGGAGCTGTTTTTT.

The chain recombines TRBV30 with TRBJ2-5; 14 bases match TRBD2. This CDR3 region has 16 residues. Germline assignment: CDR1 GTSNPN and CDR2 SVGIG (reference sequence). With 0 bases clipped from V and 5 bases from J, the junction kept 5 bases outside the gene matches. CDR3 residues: CAWSVRGLAGVETQYF. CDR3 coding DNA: TGTGCCTGGAGTGTAAGGGGACTAGCGGGAGTGGAGACCCAGTACTTC. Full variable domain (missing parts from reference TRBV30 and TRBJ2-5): SQTIHQWPATLVQPVGSPLSLECTVEGTSNPNLYWYRQAAGRGLQLLFYSVGIGQISSEVPQNLSASRPQDRQFILSSKKLLLSDSGFYLCAWSVRGLAGVETQYFGPGTRLLVL.

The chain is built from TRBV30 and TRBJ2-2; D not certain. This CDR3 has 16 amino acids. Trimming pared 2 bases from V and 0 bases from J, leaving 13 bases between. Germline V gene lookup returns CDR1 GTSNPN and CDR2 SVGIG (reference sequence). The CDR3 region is CAWSRLAVPNTGELFF. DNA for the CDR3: TGTGCCTGGAGTCGATTGGCGGTTCCGAACACCGGGGAGCTGTTTTTT.

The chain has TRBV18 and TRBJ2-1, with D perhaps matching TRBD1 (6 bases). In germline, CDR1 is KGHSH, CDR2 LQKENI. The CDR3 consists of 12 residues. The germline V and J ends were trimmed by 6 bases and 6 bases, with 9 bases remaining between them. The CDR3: CASSQQGNEQFF. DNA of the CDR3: TGTGCCAGCTCGCAACAGGGCAATGAGCAGTTCTTC.

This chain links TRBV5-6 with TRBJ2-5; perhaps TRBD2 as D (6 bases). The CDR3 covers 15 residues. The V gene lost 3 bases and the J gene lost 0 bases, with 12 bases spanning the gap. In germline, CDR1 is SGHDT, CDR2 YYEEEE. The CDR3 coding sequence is TGTGCCAGCAGCTCGGGACTGCCGTACCAAGAGACCCAGTACTTC. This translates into CASSSGLPYQETQYF.

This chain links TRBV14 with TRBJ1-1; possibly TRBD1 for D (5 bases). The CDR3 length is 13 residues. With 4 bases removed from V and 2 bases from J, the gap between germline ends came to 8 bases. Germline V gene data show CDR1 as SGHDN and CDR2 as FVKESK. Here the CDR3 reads CASSPGLNTEAFF. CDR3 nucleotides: TGTGCCAGCAGCCCGGGACTCAACACTGAAGCTTTCTTT.

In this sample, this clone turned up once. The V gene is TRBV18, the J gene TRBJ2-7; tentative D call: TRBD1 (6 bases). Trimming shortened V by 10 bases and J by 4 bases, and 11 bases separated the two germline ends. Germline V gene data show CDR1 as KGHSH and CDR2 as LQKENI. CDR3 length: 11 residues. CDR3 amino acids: CATKGEYEQYF. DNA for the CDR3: TGTGCCACCAAGGGGGAATACGAGCAGTACTTC. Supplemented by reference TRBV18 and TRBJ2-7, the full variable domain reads NAGVMQNPRHLVRRRGQEARLRCSPMKGHSHVYWYRQLPEEGLKFMVYLQKENIIDESGMPKERFSAEFPKEGPSILRIQQVVRGDSAAYFCATKGEYEQYFGPGTRLTVT.

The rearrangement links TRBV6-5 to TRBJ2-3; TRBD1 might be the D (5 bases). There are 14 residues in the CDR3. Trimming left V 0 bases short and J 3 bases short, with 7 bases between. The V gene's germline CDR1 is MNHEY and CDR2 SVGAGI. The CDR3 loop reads CASSYSGQTDTQYF. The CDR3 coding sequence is TGTGCCAGCAGTTACTCGGGGCAGACAGATACGCAGTATTTT.

The CDR3 reads CASSGRELADTQYF. CDR3 in DNA: TGTGCCAGCAGTGGACGGGAGCTCGCAGATACGCAGTATTTT. The V and J genes are TRBV11-2 and TRBJ2-3, with D tentatively TRBD2 (6 bases). V gave up 6 bases and J gave up 4 bases, with 14 bases separating them. The CDR3 covers 14 residues. Germline CDR1 reads SGHAT; CDR2 reads FQNNGV.

CDR3 nucleotides: TGTGCCAGCAGCCGTCAACAGGGGGCAGGGAATCAGCCCCAGCATTTT. Translated: CASSRQQGAGNQPQHF. This rearrangement joins TRBV7-8 to TRBJ1-5; 9 bases line up with TRBD1. This CDR3 region has 16 residues. V was clipped by 5 bases and J by 4 bases; unmatched bases: 9. Germline CDR1 is SGHVS and CDR2 is FQNEAQ.

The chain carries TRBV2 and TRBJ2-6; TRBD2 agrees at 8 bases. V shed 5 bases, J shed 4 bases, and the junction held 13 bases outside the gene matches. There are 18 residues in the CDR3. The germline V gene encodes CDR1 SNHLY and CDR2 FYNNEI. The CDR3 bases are TGTGCCAGCAGTTTATTAGCGGGGCTAACCGCCGGGGCCAACGTCCTGACTTTC. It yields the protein CASSLLAGLTAGANVLTF.